This record covers a single T cell receptor beta chain. The data were produced by immunoSEQ multiplex PCR, yet TCRdb's version contains in-frame clones alone and is incomplete. The sample consists of approximately 24,000 clones, around 88% of them appearing once. This entry belongs to a study of blood T cell repertoires in COVID-19. The overall study: The analysed material was cDNA or gDNA that came from T cells, B-cell-depleted T cells, or PBMCs.

V lost 0 bases, J lost 7 bases, and 12 bases lay in between. CDR3 length equals 14 residues. Germline V gene sequence: CDR1 ENHRY, CDR2 SYGVKD. Source material: peripheral blood. V usage is TRBV10-3 and J usage is TRBJ1-1; D is uncertain. The clonotype was recovered from a man aged 70 or older with acute or convalescent COVID-19. CDR3 sequence reads: CAISESGGPNEAFF. In DNA form, the CDR3 reads TGTGCCATCAGTGAGTCGGGTGGGCCCAATGAAGCTTTCTTT.